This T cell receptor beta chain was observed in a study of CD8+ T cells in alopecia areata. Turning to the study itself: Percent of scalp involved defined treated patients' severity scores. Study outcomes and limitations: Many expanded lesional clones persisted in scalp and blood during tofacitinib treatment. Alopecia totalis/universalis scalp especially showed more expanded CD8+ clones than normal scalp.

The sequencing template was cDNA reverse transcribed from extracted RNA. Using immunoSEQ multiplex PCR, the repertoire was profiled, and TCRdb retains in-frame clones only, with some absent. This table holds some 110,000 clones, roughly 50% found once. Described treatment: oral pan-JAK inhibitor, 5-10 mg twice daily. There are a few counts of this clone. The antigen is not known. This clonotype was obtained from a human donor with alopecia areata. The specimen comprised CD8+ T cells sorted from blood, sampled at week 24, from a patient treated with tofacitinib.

The DNA of the CDR3 is TGTGCCAGCATAGGGGGCTCGGACGGCCCTTATGGCTACACCTTC. Its translation is CASIGGSDGPYGYTF. The chain employs TRBV2 and TRBJ1-2; 7 nucleotides match TRBD1. Unmatched junction bases numbered 13, after V lost 7 bases and J lost 5 bases. CDR1 and CDR2 from the germline V gene are SNHLY and FYNNEI. The CDR3 runs to 15 residues.